This T cell receptor (beta chain) originates from a study of shared clonotypes between healthy human individuals. The naive CD8 subset, CD45RO-negative cells positively selected for CCR7, excluded terminally differentiated effector memory CD45RA+ cells. The length of the CDR3 is 14 residues. V lost 0 bases and J 4 bases, leaving 13 bases between the germline ends. Germline loops: CDR1 SQVTM, CDR2 ANQGSEA. Deep-level running was used for the assay. Profiling relied on immunoSEQ multiplex PCR, and the TCRdb table lists in-frame clones only, not all of them. The sample holds about 580,000 clones, nearly 98% seen once. A word on this clone: What it binds is not known.

Findings of the study overall: About 4.5% of naive CD4 clonotypes were common to a few donors.

The chain is built from TRBV29-1 and TRBJ2-7; tentatively, D is TRBD1 or TRBD2 (7 bases each). Sequencing was carried out using naive CD8+ T cells sorted from blood. The receptor's source is a man younger than 45 in good health. The CDR3, as DNA: TGCAGCGTTGAAGAGGGAGGGGGCGCATACGAGCAGTACTTC. It is translated as CSVEEGGGAYEQYF.